Listed below are T cell receptor beta chains from one sample, sequenced in a study of blood T cell repertoires in COVID-19. Profiling relied on immunoSEQ multiplex PCR, and the TCRdb table lists in-frame clones only, not all of them. The table has 400,000 to 450,000 clones, approximately 91% seen once. Sequenced sample: peripheral blood. Receptor source: a middle-aged woman with COVID-19, enrolled during active disease. Both conserved end residues are part of each CDR3. Fields, in order: D gene, V gene, clone size, J gene, CDR3 DNA, CDR3 protein. D genes are given only for firm matches. Clone size is not always given. Where it is, it says once, few, many or a class for expanded clones.

TRBD2	TRBV18	once	TRBJ2-7	TGTGCCAGCTCACCTTCTTTCGCTAGCGGGAGCTCCTACGAGCAGTACTTC	CASSPSFASGSSYEQYF
TRBD2	TRBV14	.	TRBJ2-1	TGTGCCAGCAGCCAAGATAACCTAGCGGGGGGCTGGTACAATGAGCAGTTCTTC	CASSQDNLAGGWYNEQFF
.	TRBV6-1	.	TRBJ1-6	TGTGCCAGCAGTGAACTCGGGGGGGGGTCACCCCTCCACTTT	CASSELGGGSPLHF
TRBD1	TRBV5-4	.	TRBJ2-5	TGTGCCAGCAGCTCAACTGGGACAGACCAAGAGACCCAGTACTTC	CASSSTGTDQETQYF
.	TRBV10-3	.	TRBJ2-7	TGTGCCATCAGTGAGTCTGACAGATCCTACGAGCAGTACTTC	CAISESDRSYEQYF
TRBD1	TRBV30	.	TRBJ1-1	TGTGCCGGCTACAGGGGTGAAGCTTTCTTT	CAGYRGEAFF
.	TRBV29-1	once	TRBJ1-1	TGCAGCGTTATTAGCGATATTAACACTGAAGCTTTCTTT	CSVISDINTEAFF
.	TRBV18	.	TRBJ1-2	TGTGCCAGCTCACTGGGAACAGGGTATGGCTACACCTTC	CASSLGTGYGYTF
TRBD2	TRBV7-8	.	TRBJ2-3	TGTGCCAGCAGCTATCACCGGACTAGCGGGACGTTTGCTAGCACAGATACGCAGTATTTT	CASSYHRTSGTFASTDTQYF
TRBD1	TRBV27	.	TRBJ1-1	TGTGCCAGCAGTCTGACAGGGTCGAACACTGAAGCTTTCTTT	CASSLTGSNTEAFF
.	TRBV30	.	TRBJ2-5	TGTGCCTGGAGCCCCGGGGAGACCCAGTACTTC	CAWSPGETQYF
.	TRBV27	.	TRBJ1-5	TGTGCCAGCAGTTTATCTGCCAGTATCAATCAGCCCCAGCATTTT	CASSLSASINQPQHF
.	TRBV7-8	.	TRBJ1-1	TGTGCCAGCAGCTCACGGGGGACTGAAGCTTTCTTT	CASSSRGTEAFF
TRBD2	TRBV7-2	.	TRBJ2-1	TGTGCCAGCAGCCTGTCGGGGGTAGCGGGAGAGGAGCAGTTCTTC	CASSLSGVAGEEQFF
TRBD2	TRBV9	.	TRBJ2-7	TGTGCCAGCAGCGTAGGGTCTAGCGGTCTCTCCTACGAGCAGTACTTC	CASSVGSSGLSYEQYF
.	TRBV12-3/TRBV12-4	.	TRBJ2-2	TGTGCCAGCACCCAGGGGTTCACCGGGGAGCTGTTTTTT	CASTQGFTGELFF
TRBD1	TRBV5-1	.	TRBJ1-2	TGCGCCAGCACCGAGACAGGGTCAAATGGCTACACCTTC	CASTETGSNGYTF
TRBD1	TRBV29-1	.	TRBJ1-6	TGCAGCGCCGGGACAGGGAGTAACAATTCACCCCTCCACTTT	CSAGTGSNNSPLHF
.	TRBV5-4	.	TRBJ2-7	TGTGCCAGCAGCTTTGACAGCACCTACGAGCAGTACTTC	CASSFDSTYEQYF
.	TRBV28	.	TRBJ1-5	TGTGCCAGCAGAATAGACAGCCAAGGTGAGCCCCAGCATTTT	CASRIDSQGEPQHF